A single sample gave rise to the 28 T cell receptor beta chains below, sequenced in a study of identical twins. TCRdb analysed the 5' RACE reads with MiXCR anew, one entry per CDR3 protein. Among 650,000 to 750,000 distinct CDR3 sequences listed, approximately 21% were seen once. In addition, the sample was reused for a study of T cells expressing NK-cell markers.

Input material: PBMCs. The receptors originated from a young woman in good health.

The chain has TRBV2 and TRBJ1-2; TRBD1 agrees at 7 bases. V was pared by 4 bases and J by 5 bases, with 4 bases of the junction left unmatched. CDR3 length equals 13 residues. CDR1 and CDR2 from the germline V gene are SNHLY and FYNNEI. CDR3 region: CASSVQGPYGYTF. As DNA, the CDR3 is TGTGCCAGCAGTGTACAGGGGCCTTATGGCTACACCTTC.

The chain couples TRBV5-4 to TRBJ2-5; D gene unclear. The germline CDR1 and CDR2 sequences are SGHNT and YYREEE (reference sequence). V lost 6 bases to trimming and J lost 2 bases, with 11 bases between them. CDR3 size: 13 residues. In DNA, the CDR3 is TGTGCCAGCACCGCACCGTTTCAAGAGACCCAGTACTTC. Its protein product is CASTAPFQETQYF.

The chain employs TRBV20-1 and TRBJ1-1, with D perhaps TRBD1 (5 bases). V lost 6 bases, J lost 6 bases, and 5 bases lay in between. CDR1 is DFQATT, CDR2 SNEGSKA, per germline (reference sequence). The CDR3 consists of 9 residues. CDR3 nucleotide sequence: TGCAGTGCGGGGGCTGAAGCTTTCTTT. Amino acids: CSAGAEAFF.

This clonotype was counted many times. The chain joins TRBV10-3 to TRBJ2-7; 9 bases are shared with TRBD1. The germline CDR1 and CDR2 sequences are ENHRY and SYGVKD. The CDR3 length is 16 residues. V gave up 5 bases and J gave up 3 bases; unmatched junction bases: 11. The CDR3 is CAISLRRQGVNYEQYF. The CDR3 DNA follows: TGTGCCATCAGTCTCCGTCGACAGGGGGTTAACTACGAGCAGTACTTC.

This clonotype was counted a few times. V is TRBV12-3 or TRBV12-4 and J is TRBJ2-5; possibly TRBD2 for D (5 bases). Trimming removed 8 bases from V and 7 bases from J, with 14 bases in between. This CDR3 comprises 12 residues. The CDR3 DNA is TGTGCCAGCGGGGAGACCCCCGGGACCCAGTACTTC. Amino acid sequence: CASGETPGTQYF.

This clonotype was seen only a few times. The CDR3 loop reads CASSLSRGKTQYF. Written as DNA, the CDR3 is TGTGCCAGCAGTTTATCTAGGGGGAAGACCCAGTACTTC. The gene calls are TRBV27 and TRBJ2-5; D possibly corresponds to TRBD1 (6 bases). CDR3 length: 13 amino acids. Germline values: CDR1 MNHEY, CDR2 SMNVEV (reference sequence). Deletions cut 0 bases from V and 6 bases from J, with 8 bases between.

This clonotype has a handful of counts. The CDR3 sequence is CASSPGTGLNYEQYF. The DNA of the CDR3 is TGTGCCAGCAGTCCGGGGACAGGCCTAAACTACGAGCAGTACTTC. The chain carries TRBV27 and TRBJ2-7, with 8 nucleotides matching TRBD1. This CDR3 has 15 amino acids. Per germline, CDR1 MNHEY and CDR2 SMNVEV (reference sequence). V trimming: 5 bases; J trimming: 3 bases; junction bases outside the gene matches: 9.

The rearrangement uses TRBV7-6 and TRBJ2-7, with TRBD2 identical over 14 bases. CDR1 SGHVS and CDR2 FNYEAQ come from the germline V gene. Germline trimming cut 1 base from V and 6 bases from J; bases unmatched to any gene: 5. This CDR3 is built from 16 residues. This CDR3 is CASSLEVTSGRGEQYF. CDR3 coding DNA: TGTGCCAGCAGCTTAGAAGTGACTAGCGGGAGGGGCGAGCAGTACTTC. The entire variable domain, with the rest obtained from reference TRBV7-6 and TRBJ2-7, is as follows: GAGVSQSPRYKVTKRGQDVALRCDPISGHVSLYWYRQALGQGPEFLTYFNYEAQQDKSGLPNDRFSAERPEGSISTLTIQRTEQRDSAMYRCASSLEVTSGRGEQYFGPGTRLTVT.

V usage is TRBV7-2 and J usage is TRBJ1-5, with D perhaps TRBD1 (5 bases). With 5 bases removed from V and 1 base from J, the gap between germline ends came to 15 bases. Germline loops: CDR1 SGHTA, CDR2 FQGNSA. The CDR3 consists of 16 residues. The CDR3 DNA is TGTGCCAGCAGCCCCTACCGGGGACGGAGCAATCAGCCCCAGCATTTT. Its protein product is CASSPYRGRSNQPQHF.

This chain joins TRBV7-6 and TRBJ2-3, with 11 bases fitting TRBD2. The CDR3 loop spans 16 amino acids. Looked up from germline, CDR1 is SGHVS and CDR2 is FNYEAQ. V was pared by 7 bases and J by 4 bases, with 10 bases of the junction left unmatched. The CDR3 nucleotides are TGTGCCAGCACGAGCTTGCCGGGACTAGCGGCAGATACGCAGTATTTT. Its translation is CASTSLPGLAADTQYF.

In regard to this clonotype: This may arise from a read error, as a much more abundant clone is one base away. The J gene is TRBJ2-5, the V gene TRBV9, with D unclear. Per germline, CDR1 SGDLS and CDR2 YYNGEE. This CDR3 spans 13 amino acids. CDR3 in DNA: TGTACCAGCAGCGTAGGGTTTCAAGAGACCCAGTACTTC. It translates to CTSSVGFQETQYF. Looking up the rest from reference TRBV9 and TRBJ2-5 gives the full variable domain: DSGVTQTPKHLITATGQRVTLRCSPRSGDLSVYWYQQSLDQGLQFLIQYYNGEERAKGNILERFSAQQFPDLHSELNLSSLELGDSALYFCTSSVGFQETQYFGPGTRLLVL.

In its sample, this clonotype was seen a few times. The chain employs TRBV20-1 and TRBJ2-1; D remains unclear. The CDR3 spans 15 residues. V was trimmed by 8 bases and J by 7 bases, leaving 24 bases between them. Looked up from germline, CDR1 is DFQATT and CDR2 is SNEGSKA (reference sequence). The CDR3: CSCLSAHNHGNEQFF. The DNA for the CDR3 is TGCAGTTGCCTCTCGGCCCATAACCACGGGAATGAGCAGTTCTTC.

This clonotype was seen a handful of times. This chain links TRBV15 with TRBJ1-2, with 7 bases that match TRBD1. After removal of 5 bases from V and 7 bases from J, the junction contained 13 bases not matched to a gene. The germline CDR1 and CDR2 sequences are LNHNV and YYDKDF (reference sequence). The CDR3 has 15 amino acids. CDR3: CATSPRRDSRAGYTF. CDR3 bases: TGTGCCACCAGCCCCCGGAGGGACAGCCGCGCTGGCTACACCTTC.

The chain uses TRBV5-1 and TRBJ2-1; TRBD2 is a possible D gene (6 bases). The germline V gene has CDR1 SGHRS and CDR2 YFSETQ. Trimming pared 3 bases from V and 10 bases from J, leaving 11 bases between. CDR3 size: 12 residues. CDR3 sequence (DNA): TGCGCCAGCAGCTCGACGGGAGCCGAGCAGTTCTTC. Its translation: CASSSTGAEQFF.

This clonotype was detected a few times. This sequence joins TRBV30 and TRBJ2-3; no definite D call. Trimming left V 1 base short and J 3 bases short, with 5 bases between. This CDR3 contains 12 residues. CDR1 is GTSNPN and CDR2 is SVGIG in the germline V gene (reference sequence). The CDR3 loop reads CAWSDLTDTQYF. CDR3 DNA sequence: TGTGCCTGGAGTGATTTGACAGATACGCAGTATTTT.

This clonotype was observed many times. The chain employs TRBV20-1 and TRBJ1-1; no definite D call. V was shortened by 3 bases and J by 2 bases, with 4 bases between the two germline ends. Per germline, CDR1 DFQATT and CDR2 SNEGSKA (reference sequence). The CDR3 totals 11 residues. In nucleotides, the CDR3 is TGCAGTGCTAGTTCCAACACTGAAGCTTTCTTT. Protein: CSASSNTEAFF.

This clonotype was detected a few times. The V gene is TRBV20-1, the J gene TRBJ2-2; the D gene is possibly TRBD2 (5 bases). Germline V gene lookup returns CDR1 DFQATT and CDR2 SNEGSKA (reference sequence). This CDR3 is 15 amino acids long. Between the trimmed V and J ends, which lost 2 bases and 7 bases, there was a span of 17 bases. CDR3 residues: CSARTRKVRLGELFF. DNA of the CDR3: TGCAGTGCTAGAACTAGAAAAGTCCGTCTCGGGGAGCTGTTTTTT.

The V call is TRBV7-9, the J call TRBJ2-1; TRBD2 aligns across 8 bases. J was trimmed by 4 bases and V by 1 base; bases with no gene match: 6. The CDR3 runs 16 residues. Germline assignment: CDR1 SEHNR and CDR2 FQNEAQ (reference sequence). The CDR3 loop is CASSLGWLAGYNEQFF. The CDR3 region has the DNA TGTGCCAGCAGCTTAGGATGGCTAGCGGGTTACAATGAGCAGTTCTTC.

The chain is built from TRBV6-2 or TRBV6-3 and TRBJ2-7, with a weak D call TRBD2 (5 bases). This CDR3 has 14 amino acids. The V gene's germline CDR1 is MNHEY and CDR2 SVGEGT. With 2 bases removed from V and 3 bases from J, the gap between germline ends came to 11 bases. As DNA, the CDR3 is TGTGCCAGCAGTTACCGAGGGATCCGCTACGAGCAGTACTTC. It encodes CASSYRGIRYEQYF.

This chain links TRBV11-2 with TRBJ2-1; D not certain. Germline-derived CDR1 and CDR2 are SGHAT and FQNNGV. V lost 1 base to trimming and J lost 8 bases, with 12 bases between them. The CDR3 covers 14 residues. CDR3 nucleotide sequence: TGTGCCAGCAGCTTAGGGATCTCTTACGATGAGCAGTTCTTC. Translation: CASSLGISYDEQFF.

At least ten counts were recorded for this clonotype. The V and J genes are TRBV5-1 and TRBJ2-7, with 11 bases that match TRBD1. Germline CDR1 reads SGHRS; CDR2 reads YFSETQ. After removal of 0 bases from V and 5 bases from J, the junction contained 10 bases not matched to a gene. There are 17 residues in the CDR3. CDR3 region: CASSLELSGTGGDEQYF. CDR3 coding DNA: TGCGCCAGCAGCTTGGAACTTTCTGGGACAGGGGGTGACGAGCAGTACTTC.

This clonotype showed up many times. CDR3 DNA sequence: TGTGCCAGCAGCCCCGGGCAATCCAAAAACATTCAGTACTTC. Amino acid sequence: CASSPGQSKNIQYF. The V gene is TRBV6-1, the J gene TRBJ2-4; D not resolved. Germline-derived CDR1 and CDR2 are MNHNS and SASEGT. V shed 6 bases and J shed 2 bases, with 11 bases lying between them. The CDR3 length is 14 residues.

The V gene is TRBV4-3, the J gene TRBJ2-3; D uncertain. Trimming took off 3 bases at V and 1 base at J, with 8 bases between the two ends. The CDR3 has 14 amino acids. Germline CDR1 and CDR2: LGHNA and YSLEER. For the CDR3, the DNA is TGCGCCAGCAGCCAGGCGGAAGGCACAGATACGCAGTATTTT. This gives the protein CASSQAEGTDTQYF.

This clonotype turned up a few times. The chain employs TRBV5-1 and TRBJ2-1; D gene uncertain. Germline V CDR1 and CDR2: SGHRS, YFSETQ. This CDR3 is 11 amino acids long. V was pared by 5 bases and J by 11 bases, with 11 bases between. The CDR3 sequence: CASRRADKQFF. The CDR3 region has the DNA TGCGCCAGCAGACGGGCGGATAAGCAGTTCTTC.

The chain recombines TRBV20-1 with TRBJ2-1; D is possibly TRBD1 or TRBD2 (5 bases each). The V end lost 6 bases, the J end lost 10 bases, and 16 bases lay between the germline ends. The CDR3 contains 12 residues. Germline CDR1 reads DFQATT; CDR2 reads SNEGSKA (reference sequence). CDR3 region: CSASGQAVEQFF. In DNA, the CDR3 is TGCAGTGCGTCGGGGCAGGCTGTGGAGCAGTTCTTC.

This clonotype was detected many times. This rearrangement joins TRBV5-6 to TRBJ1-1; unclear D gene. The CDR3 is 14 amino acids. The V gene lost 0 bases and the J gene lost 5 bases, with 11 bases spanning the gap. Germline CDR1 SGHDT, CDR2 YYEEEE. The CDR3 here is CASSLAQINTEAFF. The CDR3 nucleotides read TGTGCCAGCAGCTTGGCACAGATCAATACTGAAGCTTTCTTT. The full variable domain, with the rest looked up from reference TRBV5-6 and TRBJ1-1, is DAGVTQSPTHLIKTRGQQVTLRCSPKSGHDTVSWYQQALGQGPQFIFQYYEEEERQRGNFPDRFSGHQFPNYSSELNVNALLLGDSALYLCASSLAQINTEAFFGQGTRLTVV.

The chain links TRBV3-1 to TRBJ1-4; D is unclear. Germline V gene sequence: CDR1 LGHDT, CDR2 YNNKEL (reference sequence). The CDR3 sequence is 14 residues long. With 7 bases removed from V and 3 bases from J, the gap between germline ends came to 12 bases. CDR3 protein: CASTFLRSNEKLFF. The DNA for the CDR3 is TGTGCCAGCACCTTCCTGAGGTCTAATGAAAAACTGTTTTTT.

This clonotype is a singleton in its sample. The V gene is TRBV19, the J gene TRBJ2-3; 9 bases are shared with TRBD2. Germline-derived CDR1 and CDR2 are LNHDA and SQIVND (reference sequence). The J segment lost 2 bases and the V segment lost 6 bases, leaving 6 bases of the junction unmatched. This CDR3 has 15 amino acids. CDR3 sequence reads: CASSPKRGVTDTQYF. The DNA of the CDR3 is TGTGCCAGTAGCCCCAAGCGGGGGGTCACAGATACGCAGTATTTT.